This record concerns one T cell receptor (beta chain) sequence. The CDR3 extends over 18 amino acids. These data come from a study of shared clonotypes between healthy human individuals. Background on the study: Per donor, three plates held CD4 naive cells, three held CD4 memory, two held CD8 naive and one held CD8 memory.

Positive CCR7 selection of CD45RO-negative cells yielded the naive CD8 cells, and terminally differentiated effector memory CD45RA+ cells were excluded. Methods used by the authors: Junction-only immunoSEQ sequences carried no quality scores, so filtering differed. The protocol was immunoSEQ multiplex PCR, while the TCRdb copy is restricted to in-frame clones and leaves out a portion. That table supplies the V and J calls and clone size; D and trimming were determined from the DNA. Of around 1.9 million clones in the sample, approximately 94% are singletons; the top ten hold about 1.8%. The chain uses TRBV1 and TRBJ1-5. TRBV1 is a recognized pseudogene. The material sequenced was naive CD8+ T cells from PBMCs. The origin of this receptor is a man between 18 and 35 years old in good health. Some clones in this sample may be carry-over from other donors' samples. CDR3 in DNA: TGCACCAGCAGCCAAGACTCACGTAGTTTACCTTTCAATCAGCCCCAGCATTTT. This encodes CTSSQDSRSLPFNQPQHF.